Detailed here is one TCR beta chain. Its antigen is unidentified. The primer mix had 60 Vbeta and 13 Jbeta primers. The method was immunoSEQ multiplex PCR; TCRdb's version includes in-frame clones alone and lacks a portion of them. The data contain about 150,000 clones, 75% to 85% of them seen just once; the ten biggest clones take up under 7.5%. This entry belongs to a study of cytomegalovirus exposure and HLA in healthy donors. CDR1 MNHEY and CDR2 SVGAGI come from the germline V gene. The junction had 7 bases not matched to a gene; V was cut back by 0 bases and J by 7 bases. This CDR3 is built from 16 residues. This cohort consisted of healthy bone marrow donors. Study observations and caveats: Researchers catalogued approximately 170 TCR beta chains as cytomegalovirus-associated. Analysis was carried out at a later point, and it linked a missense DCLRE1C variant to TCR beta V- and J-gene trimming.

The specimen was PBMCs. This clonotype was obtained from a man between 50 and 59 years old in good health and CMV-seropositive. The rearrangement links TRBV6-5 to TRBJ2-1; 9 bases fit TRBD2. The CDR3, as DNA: TGTGCCAGCAGTTACTCTGAGCGGGAGGTTCCGAATGAGCAGTTCTTC. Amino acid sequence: CASSYSEREVPNEQFF.